This T cell receptor (beta chain) was sequenced in a study of cytomegalovirus exposure and HLA in healthy donors. Overall study context: The same platform was used for the 90 to 150 validation repertoires and the 650 to 800 first-cohort repertoires, a later analysis reported. Regarding the study as a whole: Cytomegalovirus association was listed for around 170 TCR beta chains.

The assay was immunoSEQ multiplex PCR, and TCRdb's table has in-frame clones only and misses some. The sample records over 110,000 clones, less than 90% being singletons. The CDR3 covers 16 residues. The ends lost 0 bases at V and 4 bases at J; junction bases unmatched: 3. This clone is medium-sized by share. Its specificity is unknown. The J gene is TRBJ2-3, the V gene TRBV23-1; the match to TRBD1 covers 11 bases. TRBV23-1 qualifies as an ORF whose function is uncertain. This TCR was recovered from a man between 18 and 29 years old in good health and CMV-seronegative. The sample consisted of PBMCs. The DNA of the CDR3 is TGCGCCAGCAGTCAATCGGGGGGACAGGGGGCAGATACGCAGTATTTT. Translation gives CASSQSGGQGADTQYF.